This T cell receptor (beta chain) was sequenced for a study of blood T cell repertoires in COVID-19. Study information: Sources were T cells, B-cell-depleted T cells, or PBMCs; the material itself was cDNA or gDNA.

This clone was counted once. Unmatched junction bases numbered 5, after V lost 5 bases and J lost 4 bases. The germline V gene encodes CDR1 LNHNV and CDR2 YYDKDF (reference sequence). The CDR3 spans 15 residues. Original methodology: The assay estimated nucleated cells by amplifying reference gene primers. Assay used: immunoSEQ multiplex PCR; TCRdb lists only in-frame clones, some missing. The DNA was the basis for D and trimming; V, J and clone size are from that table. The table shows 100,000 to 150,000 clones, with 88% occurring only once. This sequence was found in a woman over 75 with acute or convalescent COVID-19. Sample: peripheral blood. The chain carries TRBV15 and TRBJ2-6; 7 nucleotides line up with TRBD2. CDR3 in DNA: TGTGCCACCAGCCGGGGGGAAGGGGGGGCCAACGTCCTGACTTTC. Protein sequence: CATSRGEGGANVLTF.